This TCR beta chain was sequenced during a study of T-cell memory formation after mild COVID-19. Study-wide results and caveats: Clones shrinking from day 15 to 85 showed even CD4/CD8 mixes; later expanders tilted CD4+.

TCRdb reanalysed the 5' RACE reads using MiXCR and keeps one entry per CDR3 protein. The sample lists about 130,000 distinct CDR3 sequences; about 25% were seen once. Trimming removed 3 bases at V and 5 bases at J, with 17 bases between. Germline-derived CDR1 and CDR2 are SGDLS and YYNGEE. The CDR3 extends over 15 amino acids. This clonotype was seen ten or more times. The antigen is unknown. The TCR was taken from an adult woman who had mild COVID-19 (a few samples of this study predate the infection). Cell type and time point are not known. Sequenced sample: PBMCs or a T cell subset sorted from them (not recorded which). The rearrangement joins TRBV9 to TRBJ2-5; tentatively, D is TRBD1 (6 bases). CDR3 coding DNA: TGTGCCAGCAGCGCCTGGGACACTTCGGTGGAGACCCAGTACTTC. Amino acid sequence: CASSAWDTSVETQYF.